These 9 T cell receptor beta chains were sequenced from one sample in a study of identical twins. Using its own MiXCR run on the 5' RACE reads, TCRdb lists one record per CDR3 protein. The sample records approximately 280,000 distinct CDR3 sequences, more than 6.5% being singletons. The same specimen was also included in a second study, on yellow fever vaccine responses in identical twins.

Sequencing input: memory (CD45RO+) T cells sorted from blood. Every receptor here comes from a woman under 30 in good health.

The V and J genes are TRBV7-7 and TRBJ2-1; 14 bases are a match to TRBD2. Trimming at V came to 4 bases and at J to 15 bases, leaving 5 bases not matched to a gene. Per the germline V gene, CDR1 is SSHAT and CDR2 is FNYEAQ (reference sequence). The CDR3 covers 13 residues. The CDR3 region is CASSSGLAGGVFF. DNA of the CDR3: TGTGCCAGCAGCTCAGGACTAGCGGGAGGTGTGTTCTTC.

The CDR3 sequence is CASSWGLRETQYF. The CDR3 DNA is TGTGCCAGCAGCTGGGGGTTGAGGGAGACCCAGTACTTC. This chain joins TRBV5-5 and TRBJ2-5; D may match TRBD1 or TRBD2 (5 bases each). V lost 3 bases to trimming and J lost 5 bases, with 11 bases between them. CDR1 and CDR2 from the germline V gene are SGHKS and YYEKEE (reference sequence). This CDR3 has 13 residues.

The rearrangement uses TRBV20-1 and TRBJ2-3; D is unclear. This CDR3 has 13 amino acids. CDR1 and CDR2 from the germline V gene are DFQATT and SNEGSKA (reference sequence). Trimming took 1 base from V and 0 from J, leaving 5 bases between them. The DNA for the CDR3 is TGCAGTGCTAGAGGGGGTAGCACAGATACGCAGTATTTT. Translation: CSARGGSTDTQYF.

This clonotype was found a few times. The rearrangement uses TRBV28 and TRBJ2-3, with no clear D. V was trimmed by 3 bases and J by 2 bases, leaving 6 bases between them. Per germline, CDR1 MDHEN and CDR2 SYDVKM. CDR3 length: 13 amino acids. CDR3 DNA sequence: TGTGCCAGCAGTTTTTACGACACAGATACGCAGTATTTT. This translates into CASSFYDTDTQYF.

This clonotype was picked up many times. The V and J genes are TRBV6-5 and TRBJ1-6; TRBD1 might be the D (5 bases). The CDR3 is made up of 13 amino acids. V lost 7 bases, J lost 11 bases, and 15 bases lay in between. Looked up from germline, CDR1 is MNHEY and CDR2 is SVGAGI. The CDR3 DNA sequence: TGTGCCAGCACCCGCAGACGGGGGACACCCCTCCACTTT. This sequence encodes CASTRRRGTPLHF.

This clonotype was counted only a few times. The gene calls are TRBV7-9 and TRBJ1-2, with 7 bases matching TRBD1. J lost 7 bases, V lost 5 bases, and 13 bases had no gene match. This CDR3 comprises 15 residues. CDR1 SEHNR and CDR2 FQNEAQ come from the germline V gene (reference sequence). The CDR3 spells CASSTIQTGDPGYTF. DNA of the CDR3: TGTGCCAGCAGCACTATTCAAACAGGGGACCCTGGCTACACCTTC.

This clonotype turned up a few times. The chain has TRBV24-1 and TRBJ2-6, with D perhaps TRBD2 (5 bases). CDR3 length equals 16 residues. Germline V gene sequence: CDR1 KGHDR, CDR2 SFDVKD. With 3 bases removed from V and 0 bases from J, the gap between germline ends came to 8 bases. CDR3 DNA: TGTGCCACCAGTGATGCAGGACTCTCTGGGGCCAACGTCCTGACTTTC. Encoded protein: CATSDAGLSGANVLTF.

This clonotype was observed at least ten times. This sequence joins TRBV15 and TRBJ2-3; D may be TRBD1 (5 bases). Germline V gene lookup returns CDR1 LNHNV and CDR2 YYDKDF (reference sequence). The CDR3 is 13 amino acids. V dropped 1 base and J dropped 5 bases, with 7 bases sitting between them. The CDR3 protein is CATSRVRGDTQYF. DNA of the CDR3: TGTGCCACCAGCAGAGTAAGGGGAGATACGCAGTATTTT.

The chain joins TRBV9 to TRBJ2-1; 7 positions match TRBD2. The CDR3 has 14 amino acids. CDR1 and CDR2 (germline): SGDLS, YYNGEE. V trimming: 2 bases; J trimming: 5 bases; junction bases outside the gene matches: 4. In DNA form, the CDR3 reads TGTGCCAGCAGCGTGCGGGAGAGGGACAATGAGCAGTTCTTC. Translation: CASSVRERDNEQFF.